This paragraph reports one TCR beta chain. Its antigen is still unknown. The data derive from a study of T-cell reconstitution after alpha-beta-depleted transplantation in children. Notes on the study in general: Reportedly, only several hundred clones from non-depleted graft cells drove alpha-beta T-cell counts at about two months. At day 60, the high TCRbeta diversity found in some patients originated from recipient T cells and thymic progenitors that had survived.

V gave up 2 bases and J gave up 9 bases; unmatched junction bases: 13. CDR1 is SGHRS, CDR2 YFSETQ, per germline. The length of the CDR3 is 16 residues. The library targeted TCRbeta and was prepared with unique molecular identifiers. Each CDR3 protein is one row after TCRdb ran MiXCR on the PCR reads. The sample gives hundreds of thousands of distinct CDR3 sequences, roughly a quarter of which show up once; more than 4.5% is in the top ten. This clonotype was obtained from a female patient aged 2-10 years who had a stem cell transplant for congenital amegakaryocytic thrombocytopenia, so the T cells may come from the graft donor. The sample here was PBMCs, mostly from graft donor cells, taken 360 days after TCRalphabeta/CD19-depleted stem cell transplant. The rearrangement uses TRBV5-1 and TRBJ2-1; 8 nucleotides align to TRBD1. The CDR3 loop is CASSFGTGGPTGEQFF. DNA of the CDR3: TGCGCCAGCAGCTTTGGGACAGGTGGTCCTACCGGTGAGCAGTTCTTC.